This T cell receptor (beta chain) originates from a study of OX40 agonist ivuxolimab in advanced cancers. Study context: Those treated in dose escalation had hepatocellular carcinoma, melanoma, renal cell cancer or head and neck cancer. Three individuals attained partial responses, comprising one hepatocellular carcinoma case and two cutaneous melanoma cases. Study results and limitations: Certain nonresponding patients likewise had low normalized T-cell clonal expansion.

About this clone: Its target is unknown.

The V end lost 6 bases, the J end lost 0 bases, and 11 bases lay between the germline ends. Germline assignment: CDR1 LNHDA and CDR2 SQIVND (reference sequence). The CDR3 totals 14 residues. Blood draws occurred at baseline, cycle 4 day 1, and cycle 7 day 1. Libraries were prepared by immunoSEQ multiplex PCR; TCRdb keeps only in-frame clonotypes and omits some of them. The sample lists 75,000 to 100,000 clones, more than 75% occurring once. This rearrangement joins TRBV19 to TRBJ1-1; possible D gene TRBD1, 6 bases. The sample in question was CD4+ or CD8+ T cells sorted from blood, obtained in a trial of the OX40 agonist ivuxolimab. The receptor was isolated from an adult with an advanced solid tumor such as melanoma, head and neck, liver or kidney cancer. Here the CDR3 reads CASSGGQLNTEAFF. The CDR3 coding sequence is TGTGCCAGTAGCGGGGGGCAGCTGAACACTGAAGCTTTCTTT.